Below, 17 T cell receptor beta chains from the same sample are listed, as sequenced in a study of blood T cell repertoires in COVID-19. Repertoires were generated with immunoSEQ multiplex PCR, while TCRdb's copy carries only in-frame clones and drops some. Among around 250,000 clones listed, 85% to 90% were seen once. Sequencing was done on a sample of peripheral blood. These receptors came from a man between 18 and 29 years old with active or convalescent COVID-19.

In its sample, this clone was seen once. The chain carries TRBV10-3 and TRBJ1-5; a possible D gene is TRBD1 (5 bases). From germline, CDR1 is ENHRY and CDR2 SYGVKD. With 6 bases removed from V and 2 bases from J, the gap between germline ends came to 8 bases. CDR3 length: 13 residues. The CDR3 DNA is TGTGCCATCAGCCAACAGGGCAATCAGCCCCAGCATTTT. This encodes CAISQQGNQPQHF.

J is TRBJ2-2 and V is TRBV21-1; the table's D call TRBD1 went unverified against the DNA. TRBV21-1 represents a pseudogene. This CDR3 has 15 residues. The CDR3 spells CASYTGTEFTGELFF. CDR3 nucleotides: TGTGCCAGTTACACCGGGACAGAATTCACCGGGGAGCTGTTTTTT.

This clone was seen just once. The chain links TRBV6-5 to TRBJ2-1, with 8 positions matching TRBD2. The CDR3 extends over 15 amino acids. The J segment lost 6 bases and the V segment lost 6 bases, leaving 10 bases of the junction unmatched. Per the germline V gene, CDR1 is MNHEY and CDR2 is SVGAGI. The CDR3 bases are TGTGCCAGCAGGAAAATGGCGGGGGGCCTCAATGAGCAGTTCTTC. It encodes CASRKMAGGLNEQFF.

This chain links TRBV15 with TRBJ1-4; TRBD1 aligns across 8 bases. The CDR3 has 15 residues. Germline V gene sequence: CDR1 LNHNV, CDR2 YYDKDF (reference sequence). The V segment lost 3 bases and the J segment 8 bases; nucleotides outside the gene matches: 8. CDR3 nucleotides: TGTGCCACCAGCAGCCCGGGACAGGTGATCGAAAAACTGTTTTTT. Its translation is CATSSPGQVIEKLFF.

This chain joins TRBV18 and TRBJ1-5; D remains ambiguous. Germline CDR1 reads KGHSH; CDR2 reads LQKENI. The CDR3 has 11 residues. V lost 3 bases and J lost 5, with 2 bases in between. The CDR3 coding sequence is TGTGCCAGCTCACCCGATCAGCCCCAGCATTTT. It yields the protein CASSPDQPQHF.

This clone was recorded a few times. The chain couples TRBV2 to TRBJ1-6; unclear D gene. The V end lost 8 bases, the J end lost 9 bases, and 17 bases lay between the germline ends. The CDR3 contains 14 residues. Germline lookup yields CDR1 SNHLY and CDR2 FYNNEI. The DNA of the CDR3 is TGTGCCAGCCGATCCGCCACAGTCAGTTCACCCCTCCACTTT. It codes for CASRSATVSSPLHF.

V and J are TRBV6-1 and TRBJ2-7; D remains unclear. CDR3 length equals 15 residues. CDR1 and CDR2 from the germline V gene are MNHNS and SASEGT. V gave up 2 bases and J gave up 0 bases, with 11 bases separating them. DNA for the CDR3: TGTGCCAGCAGTGAATACGGGTTAAGCTCCTACGAGCAGTACTTC. Its protein is CASSEYGLSSYEQYF.

The chain is built from TRBV7-9 and TRBJ1-2, with 7 bases identical to TRBD1. Germline-derived CDR1 and CDR2 are SEHNR and FQNEAQ (reference sequence). This CDR3 contains 13 residues. Losses at the gene ends were 8 bases for V and 4 bases for J; bases not matched to a gene: 7. The CDR3 region has the DNA TGTGCCAGCTGCCCGACAGGGACCTATGGCTACACCTTC. It codes for CASCPTGTYGYTF.

A single count supports this clone. The chain combines TRBV4-1 with TRBJ1-5; D perhaps matches TRBD1 (5 bases). CDR3 size: 19 residues. The V end was cut by 3 bases, the J end by 1 base, with 22 bases between. CDR1 is MGHRA, CDR2 YSYEKL, per germline. As DNA, the CDR3 is TGCGCCAGCAGCCAGGGGGGGTTCGGCGAGGCCCAGAGCAATCAGCCCCAGCATTTT. Translation: CASSQGGFGEAQSNQPQHF.

V and J are TRBV7-9 and TRBJ2-5, with a possible D match to TRBD1 (6 bases). V gave up 4 bases and J gave up 5 bases, with 17 bases separating them. The CDR3 loop spans 15 amino acids. Germline V gene lookup returns CDR1 SEHNR and CDR2 FQNEAQ (reference sequence). CDR3 bases: TGTGCCAGCAGCTCCACAGGGCGGTCGTGGGAGACCCAGTACTTC. Translation gives CASSSTGRSWETQYF.

V usage is TRBV7-6 and J usage is TRBJ1-1, with D perhaps TRBD1 (5 bases). The CDR3 consists of 16 residues. Per germline, CDR1 SGHVS and CDR2 FNYEAQ. Trimming pared 1 base from V and 4 bases from J, leaving 16 bases between. The CDR3 DNA reads TGTGCCAGCAGCTTAGGGAGGGACCCAGGTATCACTGAAGCTTTCTTT. Translation: CASSLGRDPGITEAFF.

This clone was found once. The CDR3 sequence is CASSIAGATGELFF. The DNA for the CDR3 is TGTGCCAGTAGTATAGCCGGAGCAACCGGGGAGCTGTTTTTT. The V gene is TRBV19, the J gene TRBJ2-2; D unresolved. CDR1 LNHDA and CDR2 SQIVND come from the germline V gene (reference sequence). V gave up 1 base and J gave up 5 bases, with 8 bases separating them. The CDR3 is 14 residues long.

The gene calls are TRBV2 and TRBJ1-5; no firm D call. V lost 3 bases and J lost 5, with 8 bases in between. Germline CDR1 SNHLY, CDR2 FYNNEI. This CDR3 contains 13 residues. The CDR3 DNA reads TGTGCCAGCAGTGAGTCCAATTATCAGCCCCAGCATTTT. This sequence encodes CASSESNYQPQHF.

The chain couples TRBV6-5 to TRBJ2-3; D perhaps matches TRBD2 (6 bases). V lost 9 bases and J 0 bases, leaving 13 bases between the germline ends. The CDR3 consists of 14 residues. Germline values: CDR1 MNHEY, CDR2 SVGAGI. Here the CDR3 DNA reads TGTGCCAGTCTATGGGGACTCAGCACAGATACGCAGTATTTT. Translation gives CASLWGLSTDTQYF.

This clone was recorded once. The chain has TRBV14 and TRBJ2-7; D is unclear. The CDR3 is made up of 13 amino acids. With 0 bases removed from V and 9 bases from J, the gap between germline ends came to 12 bases. Germline CDR1 reads SGHDN; CDR2 reads FVKESK. CDR3 bases: TGTGCCAGCAGCCAAGATTGGCAATTTGGGCAGTACTTC. Protein sequence: CASSQDWQFGQYF.

This rearrangement joins TRBV3-1 (or the pseudogene TRBV3-2) to TRBJ2-1, with a weak D call TRBD2 (5 bases). The germline gives CDR1 LGHDT, CDR2 YNNKEL (reference sequence). V was cut by 2 bases and J by 5 bases, with 10 bases left in between. This CDR3 has 14 amino acids. The CDR3 DNA follows: TGTGCCAGCAGCCAACAAACCGGGGACAATGAGCAGTTCTTC. It encodes CASSQQTGDNEQFF.

This clone came up a few times. The chain combines TRBV7-2 with TRBJ2-5, with D uncertain. The V end lost 1 base, the J end lost 2 bases, and 14 bases lay between the germline ends. The CDR3 consists of 16 residues. CDR1 is SGHTA, CDR2 FQGNSA, per germline. Written as DNA, the CDR3 is TGTGCCAGCAGCTTAGTACTTAACTTTATTCAAGAGACCCAGTACTTC. It codes for CASSLVLNFIQETQYF.